These T cell receptor beta chains were read from a single sample in a study of cytomegalovirus exposure and HLA in healthy donors. Using immunoSEQ multiplex PCR, the repertoire was profiled, and TCRdb retains in-frame clones only, with some absent. Of 150,000 or so clones in the sample, over 75% were seen once. The specimen sequenced was PBMCs. These receptors were collected from a young man in good health and CMV-seropositive. Both conserved end residues are trimmed from each CDR3.

j_gene: TRBJ1-1
v_gene: TRBV7-9
CDR3aa: ASSSPLNTEAF

j_gene: TRBJ1-1
v_gene: TRBV28
CDR3aa: ASSHRGRSNFEAF

j_gene: TRBJ1-2
v_gene: TRBV10-3
CDR3aa: AIADGGEGYT

j_gene: TRBJ1-6
v_gene: TRBV5-4
CDR3aa: ASSGDSYNSPLH

j_gene: TRBJ2-6
v_gene: TRBV19
CDR3aa: ASSKTGTGANVLT

j_gene: TRBJ2-7
v_gene: TRBV7-9
CDR3aa: ASSFTYEQY

j_gene: TRBJ2-2
v_gene: TRBV7-9
CDR3aa: ASRPTEANTGELF

j_gene: TRBJ1-3
v_gene: TRBV5-6
CDR3aa: ASSSWTGNGNTIY

j_gene: TRBJ2-5
v_gene: TRBV21-1
CDR3aa: ASSKEVRLAGEPKWQY

j_gene: TRBJ2-1
v_gene: TRBV6-5
CDR3aa: ASSYWPGGPREQF

j_gene: TRBJ2-6
v_gene: TRBV29-1
CDR3aa: SVLVPGANGLT

j_gene: TRBJ1-2
v_gene: TRBV7-9
CDR3aa: ASSSDSTGYGYT

j_gene: TRBJ1-2
v_gene: TRBV5-6
CDR3aa: ASSSGNGYT

j_gene: TRBJ1-6
v_gene: TRBV28
CDR3aa: ASSLSGTASPPLH

j_gene: TRBJ2-1
v_gene: TRBV27
CDR3aa: ASSPRTGRNEQF

j_gene: TRBJ2-7
v_gene: TRBV5-4
CDR3aa: ASSPGISYEQY

j_gene: TRBJ1-6
v_gene: TRBV6-5
CDR3aa: ASRTGSITPLH

j_gene: TRBJ2-7
v_gene: TRBV6-6
CDR3aa: ASSYGTVFYEQY

j_gene: TRBJ1-1
v_gene: TRBV18
CDR3aa: ASSPGSEAF

j_gene: TRBJ2-2
v_gene: TRBV2
CDR3aa: ASSEVRNTGELF

j_gene: TRBJ1-3
v_gene: TRBV5-4
CDR3aa: ASSFPTVSGNTIY

j_gene: TRBJ1-6
v_gene: TRBV6-5
CDR3aa: ASSRQEAPLH

j_gene: TRBJ1-6
v_gene: TRBV5-1
CDR3aa: ASSPDSLVSPLH

j_gene: TRBJ2-1
v_gene: TRBV7-2
CDR3aa: ASSWSRGNNEQF

j_gene: TRBJ2-1
v_gene: TRBV6-6
CDR3aa: ASSYSELYYNEQF

j_gene: TRBJ2-3
v_gene: TRBV27
CDR3aa: ASSLTGTGQGTQY

j_gene: TRBJ2-1
v_gene: TRBV5-5
CDR3aa: ASSLGRGRNNEQF

j_gene: TRBJ2-1
v_gene: TRBV11-2
CDR3aa: ASSPGLAGGINEQF

j_gene: TRBJ2-2
v_gene: TRBV15
CDR3aa: ATSREEEAGELF

j_gene: TRBJ1-5
v_gene: TRBV19
CDR3aa: ASTPTAYQPQH

j_gene: TRBJ1-5
v_gene: TRBV19
CDR3aa: ASSIGPGSEQPQH